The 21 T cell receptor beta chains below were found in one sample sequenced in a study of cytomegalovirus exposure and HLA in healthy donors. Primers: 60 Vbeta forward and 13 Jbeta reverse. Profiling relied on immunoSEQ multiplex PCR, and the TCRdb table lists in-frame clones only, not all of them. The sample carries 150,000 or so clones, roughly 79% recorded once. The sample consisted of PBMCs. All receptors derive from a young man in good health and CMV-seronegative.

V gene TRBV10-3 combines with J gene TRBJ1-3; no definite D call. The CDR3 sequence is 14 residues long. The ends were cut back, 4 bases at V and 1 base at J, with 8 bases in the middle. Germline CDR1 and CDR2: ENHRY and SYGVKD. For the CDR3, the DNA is TGTGCCATCAGTGTTGGAGGGTCTGGAAACACCATATATTTT. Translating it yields CAISVGGSGNTIYF.

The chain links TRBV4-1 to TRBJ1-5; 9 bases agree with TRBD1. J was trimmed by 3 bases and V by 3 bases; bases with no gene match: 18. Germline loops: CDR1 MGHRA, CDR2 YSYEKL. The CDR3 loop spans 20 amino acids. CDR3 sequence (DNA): TGCGCCAGCAGCCAGAGTACAGCCGGGACAGGGACTAGATTCAATCAGCCCCAGCATTTT. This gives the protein CASSQSTAGTGTRFNQPQHF.

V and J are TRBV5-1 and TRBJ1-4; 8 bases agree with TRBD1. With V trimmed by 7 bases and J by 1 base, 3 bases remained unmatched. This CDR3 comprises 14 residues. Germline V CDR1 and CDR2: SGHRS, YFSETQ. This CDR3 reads CASATGGTNEKLFF. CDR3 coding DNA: TGCGCCAGCGCAACAGGGGGAACTAATGAAAAACTGTTTTTT. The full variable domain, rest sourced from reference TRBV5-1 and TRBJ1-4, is KAGVTQTPRYLIKTRGQQVTLSCSPISGHRSVSWYQQTPGQGLQFLFEYFSETQRNKGNFPGRFSGRQFSNSRSEMNVSTLELGDSALYLCASATGGTNEKLFFGSGTQLSVL.

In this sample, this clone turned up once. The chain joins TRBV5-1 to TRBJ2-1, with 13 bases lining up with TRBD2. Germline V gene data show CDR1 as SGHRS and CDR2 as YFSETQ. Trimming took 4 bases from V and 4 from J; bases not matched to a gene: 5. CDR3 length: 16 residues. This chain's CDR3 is CASSQPGLAGYNEQFF. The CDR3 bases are TGCGCCAGCAGCCAGCCGGGACTAGCGGGGTACAATGAGCAGTTCTTC.

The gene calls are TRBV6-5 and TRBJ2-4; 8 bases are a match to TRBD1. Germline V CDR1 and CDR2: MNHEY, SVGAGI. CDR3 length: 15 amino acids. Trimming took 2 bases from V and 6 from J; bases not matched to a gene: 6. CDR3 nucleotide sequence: TGTGCCAGCAGTTACCGGACAGGGCTTGGAAACATTCAGTACTTC. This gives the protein CASSYRTGLGNIQYF.

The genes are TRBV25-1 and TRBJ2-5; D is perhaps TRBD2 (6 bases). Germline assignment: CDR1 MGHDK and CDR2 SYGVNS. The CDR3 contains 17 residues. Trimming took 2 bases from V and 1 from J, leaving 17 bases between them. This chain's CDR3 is CASSELPGGGTQETQYF. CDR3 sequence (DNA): TGTGCCAGCAGTGAACTTCCCGGTGGGGGGACCCAAGAGACCCAGTACTTC. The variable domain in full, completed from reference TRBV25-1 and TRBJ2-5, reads EADIYQTPRYLVIGTGKKITLECSQTMGHDKMYWYQQDPGMELHLIHYSYGVNSTEKGDLSSESTVSRIRTEHFPLTLESARPSHTSQYLCASSELPGGGTQETQYFGPGTRLLVL.

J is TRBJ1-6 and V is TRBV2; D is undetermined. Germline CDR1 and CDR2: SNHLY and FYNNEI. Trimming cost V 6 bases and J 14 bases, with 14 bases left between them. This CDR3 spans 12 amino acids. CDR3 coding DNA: TGTGCCAGCAGGTATGGAGCGTCGACCCTCCACTTT. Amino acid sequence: CASRYGASTLHF.

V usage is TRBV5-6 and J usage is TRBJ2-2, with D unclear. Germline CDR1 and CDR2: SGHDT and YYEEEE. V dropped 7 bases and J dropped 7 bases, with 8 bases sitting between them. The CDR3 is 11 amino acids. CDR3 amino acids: CASSGGGELFF. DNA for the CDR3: TGTGCCAGCTCCGGTGGCGGGGAGCTGTTTTTT.

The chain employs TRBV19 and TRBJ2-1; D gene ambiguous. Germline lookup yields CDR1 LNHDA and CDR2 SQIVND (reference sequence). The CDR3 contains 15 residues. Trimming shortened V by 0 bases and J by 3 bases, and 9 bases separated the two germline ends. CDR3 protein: CASSIEGAIYNEQFF. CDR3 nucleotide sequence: TGTGCCAGTAGTATAGAAGGAGCAATCTACAATGAGCAGTTCTTC.

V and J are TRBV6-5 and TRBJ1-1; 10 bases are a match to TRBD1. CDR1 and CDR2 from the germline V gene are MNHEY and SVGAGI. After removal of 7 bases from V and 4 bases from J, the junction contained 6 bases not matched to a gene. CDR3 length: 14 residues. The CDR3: CASTSTGGGTEAFF. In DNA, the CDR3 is TGTGCCAGCACGTCGACAGGGGGCGGCACTGAAGCTTTCTTT.

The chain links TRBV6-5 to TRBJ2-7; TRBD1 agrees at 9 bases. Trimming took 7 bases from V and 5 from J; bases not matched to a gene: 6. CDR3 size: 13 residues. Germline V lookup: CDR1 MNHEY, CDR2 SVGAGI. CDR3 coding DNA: TGTGCCAGCAACTCTTGGACAGGGGACGAGCAGTACTTC. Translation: CASNSWTGDEQYF.

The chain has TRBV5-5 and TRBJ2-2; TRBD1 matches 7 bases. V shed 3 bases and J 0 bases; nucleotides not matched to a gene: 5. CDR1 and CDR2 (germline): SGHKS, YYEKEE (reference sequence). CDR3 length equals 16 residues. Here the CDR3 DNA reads TGTGCCAGCAGCTCGGACAGGCCCTCGAACACCGGGGAGCTGTTTTTT. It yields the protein CASSSDRPSNTGELFF.

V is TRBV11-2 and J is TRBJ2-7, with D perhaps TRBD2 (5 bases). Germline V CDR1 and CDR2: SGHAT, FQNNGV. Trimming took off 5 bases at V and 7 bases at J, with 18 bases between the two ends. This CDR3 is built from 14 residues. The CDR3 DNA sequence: TGTGCCAGCAGCCCGATCACTAGGATATGGGAGCAGTACGTC. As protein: CASSPITRIWEQYV.

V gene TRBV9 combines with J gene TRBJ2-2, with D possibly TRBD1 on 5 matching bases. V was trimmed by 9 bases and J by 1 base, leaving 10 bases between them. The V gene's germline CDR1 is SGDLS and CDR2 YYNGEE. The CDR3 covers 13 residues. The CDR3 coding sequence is TGTGCCACTCGGACACAGAACACCGGGGAGCTGTTTTTT. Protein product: CATRTQNTGELFF. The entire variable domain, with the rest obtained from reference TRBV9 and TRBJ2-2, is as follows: DSGVTQTPKHLITATGQRVTLRCSPRSGDLSVYWYQQSLDQGLQFLIQYYNGEERAKGNILERFSAQQFPDLHSELNLSSLELGDSALYFCATRTQNTGELFFGEGSRLTVL.

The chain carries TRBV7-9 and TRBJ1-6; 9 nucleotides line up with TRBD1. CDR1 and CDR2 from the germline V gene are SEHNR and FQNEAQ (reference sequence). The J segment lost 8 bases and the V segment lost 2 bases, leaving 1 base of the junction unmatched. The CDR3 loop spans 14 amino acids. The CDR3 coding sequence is TGTGCCAGCAGCTTAAGACAGGGGGATTCACCCCTCCACTTT. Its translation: CASSLRQGDSPLHF.

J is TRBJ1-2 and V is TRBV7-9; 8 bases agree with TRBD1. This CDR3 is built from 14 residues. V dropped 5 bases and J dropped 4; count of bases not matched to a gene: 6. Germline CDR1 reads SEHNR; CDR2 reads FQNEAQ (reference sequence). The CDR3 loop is CASSRQGQSYGYTF. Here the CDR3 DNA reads TGTGCCAGCAGCCGACAGGGGCAGAGCTATGGCTACACCTTC.

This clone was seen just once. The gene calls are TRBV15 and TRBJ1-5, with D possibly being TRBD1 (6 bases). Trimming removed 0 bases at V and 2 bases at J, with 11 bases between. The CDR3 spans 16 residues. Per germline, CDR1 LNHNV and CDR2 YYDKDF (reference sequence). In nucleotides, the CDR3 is TGTGCCACCAGCAGAGACAGGGGTAGCGGCAATCAGCCCCAGCATTTT. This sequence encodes CATSRDRGSGNQPQHF.

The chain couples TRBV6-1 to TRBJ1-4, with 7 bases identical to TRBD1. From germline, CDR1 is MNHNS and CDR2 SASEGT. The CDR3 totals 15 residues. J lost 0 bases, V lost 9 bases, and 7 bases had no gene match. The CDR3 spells CASSTGTATNEKLFF. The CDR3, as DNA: TGTGCCAGTAGTACCGGGACAGCAACTAATGAAAAACTGTTTTTT.

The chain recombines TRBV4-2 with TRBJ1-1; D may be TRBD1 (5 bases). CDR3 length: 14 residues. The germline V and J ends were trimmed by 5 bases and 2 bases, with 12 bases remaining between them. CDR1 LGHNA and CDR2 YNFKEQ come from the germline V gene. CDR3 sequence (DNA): TGTGCCAGCAGCTATTCGGGGGAAAACACTGAAGCTTTCTTT. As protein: CASSYSGENTEAFF.

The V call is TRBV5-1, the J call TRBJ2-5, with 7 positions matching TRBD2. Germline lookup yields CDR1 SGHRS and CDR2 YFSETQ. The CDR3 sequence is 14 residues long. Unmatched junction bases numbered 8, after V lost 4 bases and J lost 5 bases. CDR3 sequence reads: CASSTVGLTETQYF. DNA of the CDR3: TGCGCCAGCAGCACAGTGGGACTAACGGAGACCCAGTACTTC.

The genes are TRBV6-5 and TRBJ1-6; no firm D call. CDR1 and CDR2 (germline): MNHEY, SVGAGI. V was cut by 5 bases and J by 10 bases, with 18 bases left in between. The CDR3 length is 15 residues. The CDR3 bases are TGTGCCAGCAGTAGGCCGGTACCTCGAGGCTCACCCCTCCACTTT. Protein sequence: CASSRPVPRGSPLHF.